Each of the 23 T cell receptor beta chains below was sequenced from the same sample in a study of T cell responses to AZD1222 COVID-19 vaccine. The repertoire was sequenced with immunoSEQ multiplex PCR; TCRdb's copy has only in-frame clones and lacks some. The data hold about 86,000 clones, with roughly 87% observed a single time. This sample comprised peripheral blood, obtained 28 days after the second AZD1222 dose. These receptor sequences come from an adult who received the AZD1222 COVID-19 vaccine.

J is TRBJ2-1 and V is TRBV2, with 8 bases aligning to TRBD1. Germline-derived CDR1 and CDR2 are SNHLY and FYNNEI. The CDR3 is made up of 16 amino acids. Trimming took 1 base from V and 4 from J; bases not matched to a gene: 6. The CDR3, as DNA: TGTGCCAGCAGTGAAGTTAACAGGGGGGATTACAATGAGCAGTTCTTC. Its translation: CASSEVNRGDYNEQFF.

The V call is TRBV15, the J call TRBJ1-2; 10 positions match TRBD1. The CDR3 is made up of 16 amino acids. CDR1 LNHNV and CDR2 YYDKDF come from the germline V gene (reference sequence). The V segment lost 0 bases and the J segment 4 bases; nucleotides outside the gene matches: 5. The CDR3, as DNA: TGTGCCACCAGCAGAGATCCCGGGACAGGGGTCTATGGCTACACCTTC. Translation gives CATSRDPGTGVYGYTF.

This clone was recorded a few times. The CDR3 region has the DNA TGTGCCAGCAGCTTGGCAGCTAATCAGCCCCAGCATTTT. Its protein product is CASSLAANQPQHF. This rearrangement joins TRBV7-9 to TRBJ1-5, with no clear D. This CDR3 spans 13 amino acids. V lost 3 bases and J 4 bases, leaving 7 bases between the germline ends. Germline V gives CDR1 SEHNR, CDR2 FQNEAQ (reference sequence).

The genes are TRBV29-1 and TRBJ2-3; 10 bases agree with TRBD2. The CDR3 contains 16 residues. V shed 8 bases and J 3 bases; nucleotides not matched to a gene: 14. Germline CDR1 reads SQVTM; CDR2 reads ANQGSEA. The DNA of the CDR3 is TGCAGCCCCCGCGGAGGGAATAGCGGGGGGACAGATACGCAGTATTTT. The encoded protein is CSPRGGNSGGTDTQYF.

The chain carries TRBV4-1 and TRBJ2-2, with TRBD2 matching over 7 bases. The length of the CDR3 is 16 residues. V gave up 4 bases and J gave up 0 bases; unmatched junction bases: 5. Germline assignment: CDR1 MGHRA and CDR2 YSYEKL. CDR3 sequence reads: CASSPLGGTNTGELFF. CDR3 in DNA: TGCGCCAGCAGCCCTTTGGGAGGGACGAACACCGGGGAGCTGTTTTTT.

V usage is TRBV3-1 (or the pseudogene TRBV3-2) and J usage is TRBJ1-1; D uncertain. V lost 2 bases to trimming and J lost 6 bases, with 13 bases between them. The length of the CDR3 is 14 residues. Per germline, CDR1 LGHDT and CDR2 YNNKEL (reference sequence). The CDR3 sequence is CASSQRGSGAEAFF. In DNA, the CDR3 is TGTGCCAGCAGCCAAAGAGGATCGGGCGCTGAAGCTTTCTTT.

The chain combines TRBV5-6 with TRBJ2-7; D gene unclear. V lost 6 bases and J lost 2, with 15 bases in between. This CDR3 has 14 amino acids. Looked up from germline, CDR1 is SGHDT and CDR2 is YYEEEE. The CDR3 DNA reads as TGTGCCAGCATAAGATTAGTCCTCCCCTACGAGCAGTACTTC. It encodes CASIRLVLPYEQYF.

The chain employs TRBV5-1 and TRBJ1-6; TRBD1 agrees at 7 bases. Looked up from germline, CDR1 is SGHRS and CDR2 is YFSETQ. The length of the CDR3 is 16 residues. V shed 4 bases, J shed 0 bases, and the junction held 4 bases outside the gene matches. CDR3 nucleotide sequence: TGCGCCAGCAGCCTCAGGGGGAGCTCCTATAATTCACCCCTCCACTTT. Translated: CASSLRGSSYNSPLHF.

The J gene is TRBJ1-4, the V gene TRBV7-9, with D unresolved. Germline loops: CDR1 SEHNR, CDR2 FQNEAQ (reference sequence). The ends were cut back, 0 bases at V and 8 bases at J, with 13 bases in the middle. The CDR3 is 15 amino acids. The CDR3 region is CASSLALGEGEKLFF. The CDR3 DNA sequence: TGTGCCAGCAGCTTAGCGCTCGGGGAAGGGGAAAAACTGTTTTTT. Drawing the rest from reference TRBV7-9 and TRBJ1-4, the complete variable domain is DTGVSQNPRHKITKRGQNVTFRCDPISEHNRLYWYRQTLGQGPEFLTYFQNEAQLEKSRLLSDRFSAERPKGSFSTLEIQRTEQGDSAMYLCASSLALGEGEKLFFGSGTQLSVL.

This clone was recorded only once. The V gene is TRBV11-2, the J gene TRBJ1-4; 9 bases line up with TRBD1. Germline V gives CDR1 SGHAT, CDR2 FQNNGV. The junction had 9 bases not matched to a gene; V was cut back by 2 bases and J by 8 bases. The CDR3 has 16 residues. The CDR3 region has the DNA TGTGCCAGCAGCTTAACTGGACAGGGGCTAGGCGAAAAACTGTTTTTT. It codes for CASSLTGQGLGEKLFF.

The CDR3 DNA is TGTGCCAGCAGCAGCGGAGTCCACGGTTTTGGCACAGATACGCAGTATTTT. Protein sequence: CASSSGVHGFGTDTQYF. This chain joins TRBV3-1 (or the pseudogene TRBV3-2) and TRBJ2-3; D possibly corresponds to TRBD2 (5 bases). The CDR3 contains 17 residues. The V and J ends lost 5 bases and 1 base respectively, with 19 bases between them. Germline CDR1 LGHDT, CDR2 YNNKEL (reference sequence).

V is TRBV2 and J is TRBJ2-7, with D unclear. The V and J ends lost 5 bases and 2 bases respectively, with 13 bases between them. Germline-derived CDR1 and CDR2 are SNHLY and FYNNEI. CDR3 length: 14 amino acids. The CDR3 DNA reads as TGTGCCAGCAGTCCCCGGTCGGATGCCTACGAGCAGTACGTC. Amino acid sequence: CASSPRSDAYEQYV.

The chain links TRBV5-1 to TRBJ2-3; 8 bases are a match to TRBD2. The CDR3 is 16 residues long. Trimming at V came to 3 bases and at J to 4 bases, leaving 10 bases not matched to a gene. Germline V CDR1 and CDR2: SGHRS, YFSETQ. This CDR3 reads CASSWGGTRSADTQYF. The DNA of the CDR3 is TGCGCCAGCAGCTGGGGAGGGACTAGGTCGGCAGATACGCAGTATTTT.

The chain joins TRBV9 to TRBJ2-1, with 8 bases lining up with TRBD1. The CDR3 runs 14 residues. The trim removed 4 bases at V and 9 bases at J, leaving 9 bases unmatched. Germline V CDR1 and CDR2: SGDLS, YYNGEE. The CDR3 nucleotides are TGTGCCAGCAGCCAGGGGGCCTCGCCGAGTGAGCAGTTCTTC. Protein product: CASSQGASPSEQFF.

This clone appeared once. This rearrangement joins TRBV9 to TRBJ2-2, with 9 bases identical to TRBD1. J lost 4 bases, V lost 0 bases, and 7 bases had no gene match. Germline V gene lookup returns CDR1 SGDLS and CDR2 YYNGEE. This CDR3 contains 17 residues. CDR3 amino acids: CASSVEAGTGFTGELFF. CDR3 nucleotide sequence: TGTGCCAGCAGCGTAGAAGCAGGGACAGGGTTCACCGGGGAGCTGTTTTTT.

This clone was detected once. The chain carries TRBV28 and TRBJ2-3; 14 bases line up with TRBD2. The length of the CDR3 is 16 residues. Germline CDR1 and CDR2: MDHEN and SYDVKM. Trimming cost V 4 bases and J 7 bases; bases outside gene matches: 7. The CDR3 region has the DNA TGTGCCAGCAGTTCCAATGGACTAGCGGGGGGTCATACGCAGTATTTT. Translated, it gives CASSSNGLAGGHTQYF. Using reference TRBV28 and TRBJ2-3 for the parts outside the CDR3, the full variable domain is DVKVTQSSRYLVKRTGEKVFLECVQDMDHENMFWYRQDPGLGLRLIYFSYDVKMKEKGDIPEGYSVSREKKERFSLILESASTNQTSMYLCASSSNGLAGGHTQYFGPGTRLTVL.

The chain recombines TRBV6-5 with TRBJ2-3; D may be TRBD1 or TRBD2 (5 bases each). There are 15 residues in the CDR3. V lost 6 bases and J lost 1, with 14 bases in between. The V gene's germline CDR1 is MNHEY and CDR2 SVGAGI. The CDR3 DNA reads TGTGCCAGCAGAAACGCCTTGGGGGGCACAGATACGCAGTATTTT. The encoded protein is CASRNALGGTDTQYF.

V gene TRBV7-3 combines with J gene TRBJ2-1; the match to TRBD1 covers 11 bases. Germline CDR1 reads SGHTA; CDR2 reads FQGTGA. V lost 1 base and J lost 6; bases outside the gene matches: 5. The CDR3 has 16 amino acids. DNA of the CDR3: TGTGCCAGCAGCTTAAGGACAGGGGGCGCGGGCAATGAGCAGTTCTTC. The encoded protein is CASSLRTGGAGNEQFF.

The gene calls are TRBV5-1 and TRBJ1-1; no definite D call. CDR1 and CDR2 from the germline V gene are SGHRS and YFSETQ. The CDR3 spans 13 residues. With 0 bases removed from V and 8 bases from J, the gap between germline ends came to 11 bases. Here the CDR3 reads CASSLDGRGEAFF. CDR3 DNA: TGCGCCAGCAGCTTGGACGGCCGAGGGGAAGCTTTCTTT.

The J gene is TRBJ1-6, the V gene TRBV28; TRBD1 aligns across 10 bases. CDR3 length equals 18 residues. Germline lookup yields CDR1 MDHEN and CDR2 SYDVKM. J gave up 6 bases and V 4 bases, and 12 bases lay outside the gene matches. This CDR3 reads CASSSLPGTGVLNSPLHF. In DNA form, the CDR3 reads TGTGCCAGCAGTTCTCTCCCCGGGACAGGGGTCCTTAATTCACCCCTCCACTTT.

The V call is TRBV5-1, the J call TRBJ2-5; D perhaps matches TRBD2 (5 bases). V lost 4 bases and J 1 base, leaving 14 bases between the germline ends. The CDR3 has 15 residues. Per germline, CDR1 SGHRS and CDR2 YFSETQ. The CDR3 region is CASSPHGGGQETQYF. The CDR3 bases are TGCGCCAGCAGCCCACACGGAGGCGGCCAAGAGACCCAGTACTTC. The whole variable domain, filled in from reference TRBV5-1 and TRBJ2-5, reads KAGVTQTPRYLIKTRGQQVTLSCSPISGHRSVSWYQQTPGQGLQFLFEYFSETQRNKGNFPGRFSGRQFSNSRSEMNVSTLELGDSALYLCASSPHGGGQETQYFGPGTRLLVL.

This clone turned up a few times. The rearrangement links TRBV12-3 or TRBV12-4 to TRBJ2-1, with D possibly being TRBD2 (6 bases). Trimming pared 3 bases from V and 10 bases from J, leaving 7 bases between. The CDR3 is 11 residues long. This CDR3 is CASSLEGEQFF. The CDR3 bases are TGTGCCAGCAGTTTGGAGGGAGAGCAGTTCTTC.

The V and J genes are TRBV7-3 and TRBJ2-1; TRBD2 agrees at 8 bases. The V gene's germline CDR1 is SGHTA and CDR2 FQGTGA. V dropped 2 bases and J dropped 4; count of bases not matched to a gene: 4. This CDR3 region has 15 residues. CDR3 sequence: CASSLAGGKYNEQFF. Here the CDR3 DNA reads TGTGCCAGCAGCTTAGCGGGGGGAAAATACAATGAGCAGTTCTTC. The full variable domain, rest sourced from reference TRBV7-3 and TRBJ2-1, is GAGVSQTPSNKVTEKGKYVELRCDPISGHTALYWYRQSLGQGPEFLIYFQGTGAADDSGLPNDRFFAVRPEGSVSTLKIQRTERGDSAVYLCASSLAGGKYNEQFFGPGTRLTVL.